This T cell receptor beta chain was captured by sequencing in a study of blood T cells in healthy people across ages. CDR3 length: 13 amino acids. The germline V gene encodes CDR1 DFQATT and CDR2 SNEGSKA (reference sequence). The trim removed 3 bases at V and 7 bases at J, leaving 5 bases unmatched. Sample-barcoded 5' priming and a J-beta primer mix drove a second PCR of roughly 6 to 12 cycles. TCRdb called the 5' RACE reads again in MiXCR, with one record for every CDR3 protein. The sample lists roughly 500,000 distinct CDR3 sequences, 25% to 30% occurring once. Total RNA was extracted at no less than 6 micrograms per sample.

V is TRBV20-1 and J is TRBJ2-1, with 8 positions matching TRBD2. The receptor's source is a woman aged 70-85 years in good health. Material for sequencing was blood. The CDR3 DNA reads as TGCAGTGCTAGCGGGGGGGCCAAGAATGAGCAGTTCTTC. It encodes CSASGGAKNEQFF.